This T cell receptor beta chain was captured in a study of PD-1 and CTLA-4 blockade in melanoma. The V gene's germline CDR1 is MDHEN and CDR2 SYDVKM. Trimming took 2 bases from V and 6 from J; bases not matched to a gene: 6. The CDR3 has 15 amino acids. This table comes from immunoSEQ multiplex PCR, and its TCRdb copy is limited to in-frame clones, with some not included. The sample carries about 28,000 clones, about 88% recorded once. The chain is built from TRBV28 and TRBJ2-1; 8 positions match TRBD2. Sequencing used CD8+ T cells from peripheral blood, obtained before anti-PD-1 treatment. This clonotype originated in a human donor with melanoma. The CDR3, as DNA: TGTGCCAGCAGTTTAAGAAGCGGGAGCTTCAATGAGCAGTTCTTC. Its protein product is CASSLRSGSFNEQFF.